This T cell receptor beta chain appears in the sequencing data of a study of lymphopenia after photon versus proton radiotherapy. The V and J ends lost 7 bases and 1 base respectively, with 10 bases between them. The germline V gene has CDR1 MNHEY and CDR2 SVGAGI. CDR3 length equals 13 residues. Some clones are missing from TCRdb's copy, which holds only in-frame ones; the method was immunoSEQ multiplex PCR. The table shows tens of thousands of clones, with 92% occurring only once. The sequencing here drew on peripheral blood, taken from a patient treated with photon-based radiotherapy. The receptor was isolated from a woman aged 40 to 49 with cholangiocarcinoma. The rearrangement links TRBV6-5 to TRBJ1-1; D unresolved. The CDR3 loop is CASNLKGNTEAFF. As DNA, the CDR3 is TGTGCCAGCAATCTAAAGGGGAACACTGAAGCTTTCTTT.